The rows below give T cell receptor beta chains drawn from one sample of a study of blood T cell repertoires in COVID-19. Generated by immunoSEQ multiplex PCR, the TCRdb table keeps only in-frame clones and is missing some. The repertoire holds roughly 230,000 clones, 70% to 90% seen once, with around 0.97% in the top ten. Specimen: peripheral blood. The receptors were gathered from a man aged 40-49 years with acute or convalescent COVID-19. Each CDR3 is given with its conserved first and last residue. Each record gives: CDR3 protein, CDR3 DNA, CDR3 length, D gene, V gene, J gene, clone size. D genes are given only for firm matches. Some rows mark clone size as missing; the rest say once, few, many or name a class of expanded clone.

cdr3_aa: CASSPQGANTEAFF; cdr3_nt: TGTGCCAGCTCACCCCAGGGGGCGAACACTGAAGCTTTCTTT; cdr3_length: 14; d_call: TRBD1; v_call: TRBV18; j_call: TRBJ1-1; clone_size: .
cdr3_aa: CASSPMHRRDSPLHF; cdr3_nt: TGCGCCAGCAGCCCTATGCACAGGAGAGATTCACCCCTCCACTTT; cdr3_length: 15; d_call: .; v_call: TRBV4-3; j_call: TRBJ1-6; clone_size: .
cdr3_aa: CASSLGTRTGGVWAEAFF; cdr3_nt: TGTGCCAGCAGCTTAGGAACCCGGACAGGCGGGGTTTGGGCTGAAGCTTTCTTT; cdr3_length: 18; d_call: TRBD1; v_call: TRBV11-2; j_call: TRBJ1-1; clone_size: .
cdr3_aa: CASSEIWLYGYTF; cdr3_nt: TGTGCCAGCAGTGAAATTTGGCTCTATGGCTACACCTTC; cdr3_length: 13; d_call: .; v_call: TRBV2; j_call: TRBJ1-2; clone_size: few
cdr3_aa: CASSLARDRGRVDTEAFF; cdr3_nt: TGTGCCAGCAGCTTAGCGCGGGACAGGGGCCGTGTGGACACTGAAGCTTTCTTT; cdr3_length: 18; d_call: TRBD1; v_call: TRBV7-6; j_call: TRBJ1-1; clone_size: .
cdr3_aa: CASSRSTLSTEAFF; cdr3_nt: TGTGCCAGCAGCCGATCAACCCTGAGCACTGAAGCTTTCTTT; cdr3_length: 14; d_call: .; v_call: TRBV11-2; j_call: TRBJ1-1; clone_size: .
cdr3_aa: CASSLEAGGPYEQYF; cdr3_nt: TGTGCCAGCAGCTTAGAAGCGGGGGGGCCCTACGAGCAGTACTTC; cdr3_length: 15; d_call: TRBD2; v_call: TRBV7-2; j_call: TRBJ2-7; clone_size: .
cdr3_aa: CASSWSTGDEKLFF; cdr3_nt: TGTGCCAGCAGTTGGTCCACAGGGGATGAAAAACTGTTTTTT; cdr3_length: 14; d_call: TRBD1; v_call: TRBV11-2; j_call: TRBJ1-4; clone_size: .
cdr3_aa: CASSQGPNGGVHTGELFF; cdr3_nt: TGCGCCAGCAGCCAAGGCCCTAACGGGGGGGTTCACACCGGGGAGCTGTTTTTT; cdr3_length: 18; d_call: TRBD2; v_call: TRBV10-2; j_call: TRBJ2-2; clone_size: once
cdr3_aa: CASSFRAEAFF; cdr3_nt: TGTGCCAGCAGCTTCCGCGCTGAAGCTTTCTTT; cdr3_length: 11; d_call: .; v_call: TRBV5-6; j_call: TRBJ1-1; clone_size: .
cdr3_aa: CASSPDRYSYEQYF; cdr3_nt: TGTGCCAGCAGTCCCGACAGGTATTCCTACGAGCAGTACTTC; cdr3_length: 14; d_call: .; v_call: TRBV27; j_call: TRBJ2-7; clone_size: .
cdr3_aa: CASSSDREGAFF; cdr3_nt: TGTGCCAGCAGCTCTGACAGGGAAGGAGCTTTCTTT; cdr3_length: 12; d_call: TRBD1; v_call: TRBV7-2; j_call: TRBJ1-1; clone_size: .
cdr3_aa: CASSQVSEARYEQYF; cdr3_nt: TGCGCCAGCAGCCAAGTGAGCGAGGCCCGGTACGAGCAGTACTTC; cdr3_length: 15; d_call: .; v_call: TRBV4-3; j_call: TRBJ2-7; clone_size: .
cdr3_aa: CASSEVWRGVTDTQYF; cdr3_nt: TGTGCCAGCAGTGAAGTGTGGCGGGGGGTCACAGATACGCAGTATTTT; cdr3_length: 16; d_call: TRBD2; v_call: TRBV2; j_call: TRBJ2-3; clone_size: .
cdr3_aa: CASSTQGSTDTQYF; cdr3_nt: TGTGCCAGTAGTACCCAGGGAAGCACAGATACGCAGTATTTT; cdr3_length: 14; d_call: .; v_call: TRBV19; j_call: TRBJ2-3; clone_size: few
cdr3_aa: CASSQAPDSSYEQYF; cdr3_nt: TGTGCCAGCAGCCAAGCCCCGGACAGCTCCTACGAGCAGTACTTC; cdr3_length: 15; d_call: .; v_call: TRBV4-2; j_call: TRBJ2-7; clone_size: .
cdr3_aa: CASSALAGYSTDTQYF; cdr3_nt: TGTGCCAGCTCGGCTCTAGCGGGGTATAGCACAGATACGCAGTATTTT; cdr3_length: 16; d_call: TRBD2; v_call: TRBV18; j_call: TRBJ2-3; clone_size: .
cdr3_aa: CAWTPNGQGLVEQYF; cdr3_nt: TGTGCCTGGACCCCGAACGGACAGGGACTGGTCGAGCAGTACTTC; cdr3_length: 15; d_call: TRBD1; v_call: TRBV30; j_call: TRBJ2-7; clone_size: .
cdr3_aa: CASSFAGNTEAFF; cdr3_nt: TGTGCCAGCAGTTTCGCAGGGAACACTGAAGCTTTCTTT; cdr3_length: 13; d_call: .; v_call: TRBV12-3/TRBV12-4; j_call: TRBJ1-1; clone_size: .
cdr3_aa: CASSPPGDNYGYTF; cdr3_nt: TGTGCCAGCAGCCCCCCCGGGGATAACTATGGCTACACCTTC; cdr3_length: 14; d_call: .; v_call: TRBV5-6; j_call: TRBJ1-2; clone_size: .
cdr3_aa: CASTVGGDTEAFF; cdr3_nt: TGTGCCAGCACAGTTGGGGGGGACACTGAAGCTTTCTTT; cdr3_length: 13; d_call: .; v_call: TRBV28; j_call: TRBJ1-1; clone_size: .
cdr3_aa: CASSYPGLRDQPQHF; cdr3_nt: TGTGCCAGCAGCTACCCTGGACTGCGGGATCAGCCCCAGCATTTT; cdr3_length: 15; d_call: .; v_call: TRBV6-6; j_call: TRBJ1-5; clone_size: once
cdr3_aa: CASSQDPQGTDTQYF; cdr3_nt: TGCGCCAGCAGCCAGGATCCCCAGGGCACAGATACGCAGTATTTT; cdr3_length: 15; d_call: .; v_call: TRBV5-1; j_call: TRBJ2-3; clone_size: .
cdr3_aa: CASRTGTRSTDTQYF; cdr3_nt: TGTGCCAGCAGAACCGGGACTAGATCAACGGATACGCAGTATTTT; cdr3_length: 15; d_call: TRBD2; v_call: TRBV11-2; j_call: TRBJ2-3; clone_size: .
cdr3_aa: CASSPPLATEAFF; cdr3_nt: TGTGCCAGCTCACCACCTCTGGCCACTGAAGCTTTCTTT; cdr3_length: 13; d_call: .; v_call: TRBV18; j_call: TRBJ1-1; clone_size: .
cdr3_aa: CASSFRGREKLFF; cdr3_nt: TGTGCCAGCAGCTTCAGGGGACGGGAAAAACTGTTTTTT; cdr3_length: 13; d_call: .; v_call: TRBV7-8; j_call: TRBJ1-4; clone_size: few
cdr3_aa: CASSATGTSNQPQHF; cdr3_nt: TGTGCCAGCAGCGCGACAGGGACTAGCAATCAGCCCCAGCATTTT; cdr3_length: 15; d_call: TRBD1; v_call: TRBV6-2/TRBV6-3; j_call: TRBJ1-5; clone_size: many
cdr3_aa: CASSEDDSNTQYF; cdr3_nt: TGTGCCAGCAGTGAAGATGACAGCAATACGCAGTATTTT; cdr3_length: 13; d_call: .; v_call: TRBV6-1; j_call: TRBJ2-3; clone_size: .
cdr3_aa: CASSFIAGGGGDTQYF; cdr3_nt: TGCGCCAGCAGCTTCATCGCGGGGGGGGGCGGAGATACGCAGTATTTT; cdr3_length: 16; d_call: TRBD2; v_call: TRBV5-1; j_call: TRBJ2-3; clone_size: .
cdr3_aa: CASSIQGTPTEAFF; cdr3_nt: TGTGCCAGTAGTATACAGGGGACCCCCACTGAAGCTTTCTTT; cdr3_length: 14; d_call: .; v_call: TRBV19; j_call: TRBJ1-1; clone_size: few
cdr3_aa: CSARGGAAQHF; cdr3_nt: TGCAGTGCTAGAGGTGGGGCAGCCCAGCATTTT; cdr3_length: 11; d_call: .; v_call: TRBV20-1; j_call: TRBJ1-5; clone_size: .
cdr3_aa: CASSQEGWGRSVLYF; cdr3_nt: TGCGCCAGCAGCCAAGAAGGTTGGGGCCGCTCGGTTTTATATTTT; cdr3_length: 15; d_call: .; v_call: TRBV4-1; j_call: TRBJ2-3; clone_size: .
cdr3_aa: CASSATVLSTNEQFF; cdr3_nt: TGTGCCAGCTCAGCGACAGTGCTCTCTACCAATGAGCAGTTCTTC; cdr3_length: 15; d_call: .; v_call: TRBV18; j_call: TRBJ2-1; clone_size: once
cdr3_aa: CASSPLAGALGTQYF; cdr3_nt: TGTGCCAGCAGCCCCCTGGCGGGGGCCCTGGGTACGCAGTATTTT; cdr3_length: 15; d_call: .; v_call: TRBV3-1/TRBV3-2; j_call: TRBJ2-3; clone_size: .
cdr3_aa: CASSTEGNTEAFF; cdr3_nt: TGTGCCAGCAGCACGGAGGGGAACACTGAAGCTTTCTTT; cdr3_length: 13; d_call: .; v_call: TRBV7-3; j_call: TRBJ1-1; clone_size: .
cdr3_aa: CASRTSLVTAQYF; cdr3_nt: TGTGCCAGCAGAACTTCGTTAGTGACAGCGCAGTACTTC; cdr3_length: 13; d_call: .; v_call: TRBV27; j_call: TRBJ2-7; clone_size: .
cdr3_aa: CATSTLSGDRSYEQYF; cdr3_nt: TGTGCCACCAGCACGCTATCGGGGGACAGATCCTACGAGCAGTACTTC; cdr3_length: 16; d_call: .; v_call: TRBV15; j_call: TRBJ2-7; clone_size: .
cdr3_aa: CASSITSGGVPDTQYF; cdr3_nt: TGTGCCAGTAGTATCACTAGCGGGGGGGTTCCAGATACGCAGTATTTT; cdr3_length: 16; d_call: TRBD2; v_call: TRBV19; j_call: TRBJ2-3; clone_size: .
cdr3_aa: CASSLDGDTFTGELFF; cdr3_nt: TGTGCCAGCAGCTTAGATGGGGACACGTTCACCGGGGAGCTGTTTTTT; cdr3_length: 16; d_call: .; v_call: TRBV7-9; j_call: TRBJ2-2; clone_size: once
cdr3_aa: CASSFSYGQPQHF; cdr3_nt: TGTGCCAGCAGCTTCTCATACGGGCAGCCCCAGCATTTT; cdr3_length: 13; d_call: .; v_call: TRBV7-2; j_call: TRBJ1-5; clone_size: .
cdr3_aa: CASSLIGRQTARNTIYF; cdr3_nt: TGTGCCAGCAGCTTAATCGGTCGCCAGACAGCCCGAAACACCATATATTTT; cdr3_length: 17; d_call: .; v_call: TRBV7-9; j_call: TRBJ1-3; clone_size: .
cdr3_aa: CASSIYGGVNTEAFF; cdr3_nt: TGTGCCAGTAGTATTTACGGAGGGGTGAACACTGAAGCTTTCTTT; cdr3_length: 15; d_call: .; v_call: TRBV19; j_call: TRBJ1-1; clone_size: .
cdr3_aa: CASSRDRVSGYTF; cdr3_nt: TGTGCCAGCAGCCGGGACAGGGTGAGCGGCTACACCTTC; cdr3_length: 13; d_call: TRBD1; v_call: TRBV7-3; j_call: TRBJ1-2; clone_size: .
cdr3_aa: CASSVGDTSSSYEQYF; cdr3_nt: TGTGCCAGCAGCGTCGGGGACACCTCAAGCTCCTACGAGCAGTACTTC; cdr3_length: 16; d_call: .; v_call: TRBV9; j_call: TRBJ2-7; clone_size: .
cdr3_aa: CASSWTSGGFSYNEQFF; cdr3_nt: TGCGCCAGCAGCTGGACTAGCGGGGGGTTTTCCTACAATGAGCAGTTCTTC; cdr3_length: 17; d_call: TRBD2; v_call: TRBV5-1; j_call: TRBJ2-1; clone_size: .
cdr3_aa: CASSPFTVSGNTIYF; cdr3_nt: TGTGCCAGCTCACCCTTTACGGTCTCGGGAAACACCATATATTTT; cdr3_length: 15; d_call: .; v_call: TRBV18; j_call: TRBJ1-3; clone_size: .
cdr3_aa: CASSSTGGTEAFF; cdr3_nt: TGTGCCAGCAGCTCCACAGGGGGCACTGAAGCTTTCTTT; cdr3_length: 13; d_call: TRBD1; v_call: TRBV5-4; j_call: TRBJ1-1; clone_size: few
cdr3_aa: CASSPREGDGRTEAFF; cdr3_nt: TGTGCCAGCAGCCCCCGAGAGGGGGACGGTCGCACTGAAGCTTTCTTT; cdr3_length: 16; d_call: .; v_call: TRBV13; j_call: TRBJ1-1; clone_size: few
cdr3_aa: CASSRFSPGISGNTIYF; cdr3_nt: TGCGCCAGCAGCCGGTTTTCACCAGGTATTTCTGGAAACACCATATATTTT; cdr3_length: 17; d_call: .; v_call: TRBV5-1; j_call: TRBJ1-3; clone_size: .